This T cell receptor (beta chain) came from a study of T-cell memory formation after mild COVID-19. Via MiXCR, TCRdb re-called the 5' RACE reads, giving one row per CDR3 protein. The table shows some 130,000 distinct CDR3 sequences, with about 6% occurring only once. V trimming: 4 bases; J trimming: 9 bases; junction bases outside the gene matches: 6. CDR1 and CDR2 from the germline V gene are LGHDT and YNNKEL (reference sequence). This CDR3 has 15 residues. The sample taken for sequencing was PBMCs or a T cell subset sorted from them (not recorded which). The V call is TRBV3-1, the J call TRBJ2-3, with 14 positions matching TRBD2. The sequence came from an adult woman who had mild COVID-19 (a few samples of this study predate the infection). Cell type and time point are not known. The DNA for the CDR3 is TGTGCCAGCAGCCCGGGACTAGCGGGAGACCGGACGCAGTATTTT. Its protein is CASSPGLAGDRTQYF.